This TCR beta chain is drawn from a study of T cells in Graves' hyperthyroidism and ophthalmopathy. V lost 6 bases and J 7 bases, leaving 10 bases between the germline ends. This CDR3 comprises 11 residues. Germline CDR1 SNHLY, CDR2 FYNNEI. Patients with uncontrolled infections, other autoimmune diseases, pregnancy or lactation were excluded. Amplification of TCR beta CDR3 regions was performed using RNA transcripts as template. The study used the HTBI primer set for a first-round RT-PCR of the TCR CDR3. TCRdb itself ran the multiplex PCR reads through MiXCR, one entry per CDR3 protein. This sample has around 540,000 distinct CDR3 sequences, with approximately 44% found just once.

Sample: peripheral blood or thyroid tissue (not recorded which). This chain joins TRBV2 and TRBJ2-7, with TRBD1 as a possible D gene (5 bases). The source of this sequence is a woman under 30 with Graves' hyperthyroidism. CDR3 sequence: CASRSREEQYF. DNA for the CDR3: TGTGCCAGCAGAAGCAGGGAAGAGCAGTACTTC.